This entry is about one T cell receptor (beta chain). Its antigen remains unknown. This specimen comes from a study of T cells in Graves' hyperthyroidism and ophthalmopathy. TCR beta CDR3 region amplification was performed from RNA transcripts. The primer set for the first-round RT-PCR of the TCR CDR3 was HTBI. Using its own MiXCR run on the multiplex PCR reads, TCRdb lists one record per CDR3 protein. Among approximately 870,000 distinct CDR3 sequences, over 35% were seen once, and the ten largest hold 7% to 10%. Study-level points and caveats: A model of 13 V-J features distinguished ophthalmopathy from stable hyperthyroidism.

An absence of ophthalmopathy progression within 18 months meant stable Graves' hyperthyroidism. PBMCs came from over 8.5 ml fresh peripheral blood. The CDR3 is 15 amino acids. V lost 5 bases, J lost 4 bases, and 7 bases stayed unmatched. Germline V gene sequence: CDR1 SEHNR, CDR2 FQNEAQ (reference sequence). Sequenced material: blood. This TCR derives from a man aged 18 to 30 with Graves' hyperthyroidism. The chain couples TRBV7-9 to TRBJ2-7; 11 bases fit TRBD1. CDR3 coding DNA: TGTGCCAGCAGCCCCCGGGACAGGGGGTTTTACGAGCAGTACTTC. It translates to CASSPRDRGFYEQYF.